This T cell receptor (beta chain) was captured by sequencing in a study of T cell changes during pregnancy in multiple sclerosis. Sequencing was performed with immunoSEQ multiplex PCR; in TCRdb, only in-frame clones are kept and a portion is missing. There are 80,000 to 130,000 clones in the sample; approximately 94% occur only once, and approximately 0.88% lies in the top ten. The origin of this receptor is a female donor with multiple sclerosis, enrolled in a pregnancy study. The sample here was peripheral blood, taken before pregnancy.

The CDR3 DNA follows: TGTGCCAGCAGCTTAGCGCGAGATCTCGAGCAGTACTTC. This sequence encodes CASSLARDLEQYF. The chain carries TRBV7-9 and TRBJ2-7, with unresolved D. Trimming cost V 0 bases and J 6 bases, with 9 bases left between them. Germline CDR1 and CDR2: SEHNR and FQNEAQ (reference sequence). This CDR3 contains 13 residues.